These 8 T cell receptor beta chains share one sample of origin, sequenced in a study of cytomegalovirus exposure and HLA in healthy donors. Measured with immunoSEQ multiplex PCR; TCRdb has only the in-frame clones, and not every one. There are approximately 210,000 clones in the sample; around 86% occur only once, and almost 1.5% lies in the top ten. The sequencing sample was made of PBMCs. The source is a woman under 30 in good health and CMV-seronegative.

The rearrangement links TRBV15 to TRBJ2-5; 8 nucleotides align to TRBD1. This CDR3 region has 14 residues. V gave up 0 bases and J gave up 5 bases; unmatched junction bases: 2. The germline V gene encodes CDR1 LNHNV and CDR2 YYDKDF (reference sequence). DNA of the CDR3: TGTGCCACCAGCAGAGATTACAGGGGGGAGACCCAGTACTTC. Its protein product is CATSRDYRGETQYF.

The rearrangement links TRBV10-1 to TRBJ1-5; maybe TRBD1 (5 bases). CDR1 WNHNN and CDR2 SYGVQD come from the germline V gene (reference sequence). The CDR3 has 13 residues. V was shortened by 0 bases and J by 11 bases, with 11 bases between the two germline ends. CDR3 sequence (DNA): TGCGCCAGCAGTGAGTCCCCGGCGGGGGCCCAGCATTTT. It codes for CASSESPAGAQHF.

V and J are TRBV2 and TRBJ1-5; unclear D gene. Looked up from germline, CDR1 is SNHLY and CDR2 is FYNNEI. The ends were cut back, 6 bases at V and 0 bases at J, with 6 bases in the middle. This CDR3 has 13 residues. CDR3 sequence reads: CASRGYSNQPQHF. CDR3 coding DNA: TGTGCCAGCAGGGGCTATAGCAATCAGCCCCAGCATTTT.

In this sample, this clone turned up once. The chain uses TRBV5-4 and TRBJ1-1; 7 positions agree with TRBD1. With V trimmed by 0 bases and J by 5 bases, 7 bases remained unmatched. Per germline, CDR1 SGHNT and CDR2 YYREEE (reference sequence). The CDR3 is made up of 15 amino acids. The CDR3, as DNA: TGTGCCAGCAGCTTGGCCGGAAGGGGGCTGACTGAAGCTTTCTTT. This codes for CASSLAGRGLTEAFF.

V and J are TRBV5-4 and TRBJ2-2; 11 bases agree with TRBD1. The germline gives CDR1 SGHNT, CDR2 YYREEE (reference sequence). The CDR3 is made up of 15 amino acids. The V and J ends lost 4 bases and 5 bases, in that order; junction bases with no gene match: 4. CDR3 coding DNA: TGTGCCAGCAGCCCCGGACAGGGGGCAACCGGGGAGCTGTTTTTT. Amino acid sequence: CASSPGQGATGELFF.

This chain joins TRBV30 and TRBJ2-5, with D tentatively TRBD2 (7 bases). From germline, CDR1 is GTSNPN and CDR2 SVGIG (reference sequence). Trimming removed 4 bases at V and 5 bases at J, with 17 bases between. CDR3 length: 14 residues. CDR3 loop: CAWKTGGPLETQYF. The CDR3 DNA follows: TGTGCCTGGAAAACGGGGGGCCCCCTTGAGACCCAGTACTTC.

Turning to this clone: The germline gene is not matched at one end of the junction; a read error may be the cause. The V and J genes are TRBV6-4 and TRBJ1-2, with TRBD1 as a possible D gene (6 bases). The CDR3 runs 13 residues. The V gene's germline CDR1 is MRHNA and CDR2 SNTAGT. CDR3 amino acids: CASSGTYNDGYTF. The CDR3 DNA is TGTGCCAGCAGCGGGACATATAACGATGGCTACACCTTC.

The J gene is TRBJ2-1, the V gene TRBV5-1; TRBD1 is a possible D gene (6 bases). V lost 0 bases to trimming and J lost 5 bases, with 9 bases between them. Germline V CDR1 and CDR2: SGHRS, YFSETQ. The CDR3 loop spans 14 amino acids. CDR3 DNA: TGCGCCAGCAGCTTGGAAACAGGGAACAATGAGCAGTTCTTC. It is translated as CASSLETGNNEQFF. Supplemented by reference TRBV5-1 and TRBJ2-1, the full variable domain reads KAGVTQTPRYLIKTRGQQVTLSCSPISGHRSVSWYQQTPGQGLQFLFEYFSETQRNKGNFPGRFSGRQFSNSRSEMNVSTLELGDSALYLCASSLETGNNEQFFGPGTRLTVL.